The clone carrying this T cell receptor (beta chain) was detected ten times or more. The data belong to a study of neurological immune-mediated disorders. The cDNA was synthesized by means of template-switch 5'RACE, which was carried out with 10-nucleotide random UMIs. MiXCR, run by TCRdb on the 5' RACE reads, gives a single entry per CDR3 protein. Among tens of thousands of distinct CDR3 sequences listed, 3% to 4.5% were seen once. The unsorted libraries were made from 2 million PBMCs kept at -80 C. Germline V gives CDR1 MNHEY, CDR2 SVGAGI. The CDR3 runs 15 residues. Trimming shortened V by 5 bases and J by 2 bases, and 14 bases separated the two germline ends.

The V gene is TRBV6-5, the J gene TRBJ2-3; D possibly matches TRBD1 or TRBD2 (5 bases each). Sequencing used PBMCs. The receptor was isolated from a man aged 30-40 years with multiple sclerosis. CDR3 sequence reads: CASSPGPYNTDTQYF. The CDR3 nucleotides are TGTGCCAGCAGTCCGGGACCATATAACACAGATACGCAGTATTTT.